The 22 T cell receptor beta chains in this list originate from one sample, sequenced in a study of CD8+ T cells in alopecia areata. Sequencing relied on a cDNA template that was reverse transcribed from extracted RNA. The protocol was immunoSEQ multiplex PCR, while the TCRdb copy is restricted to in-frame clones and leaves out a portion. In the table there are 60,000 to 65,000 clones, roughly 45% of which are singletons. Sequenced material: NKG2D-low CD8+ T cells sorted from blood. These receptor sequences come from a human donor with alopecia areata.

This sequence joins TRBV15 and TRBJ2-3; D tentatively fits TRBD1 or TRBD2 (5 bases each). The CDR3 spans 15 residues. Trimming left V 5 bases short and J 2 bases short, with 14 bases between. Germline V gene sequence: CDR1 LNHNV, CDR2 YYDKDF (reference sequence). CDR3: CATSGPGPNTDTQYF. The CDR3 DNA sequence: TGTGCCACCAGCGGCCCGGGGCCCAACACAGATACGCAGTATTTT.

The rearrangement links TRBV27 to TRBJ2-6; weak D call: TRBD2 (5 bases). Trimming shortened V by 1 base and J by 1 base, and 11 bases separated the two germline ends. Germline CDR1 reads MNHEY; CDR2 reads SMNVEV (reference sequence). The CDR3 spans 17 residues. CDR3 amino acids: CASSLYAGVSGANVLTF. CDR3 coding DNA: TGTGCCAGCAGTTTATACGCGGGTGTATCTGGGGCCAACGTCCTGACTTTC.

The V gene is TRBV6-4, the J gene TRBJ2-6; D may be TRBD1 or TRBD2 (5 bases each). V was pared by 3 bases and J by 3 bases, with 18 bases between. Germline V lookup: CDR1 MRHNA, CDR2 SNTAGT. There are 18 residues in the CDR3. The CDR3 is CASSEGAGTFGGANVLTF. CDR3 bases: TGTGCCAGCAGTGAAGGGGCAGGGACCTTTGGTGGGGCCAACGTCCTGACTTTC.

This clone was counted between two and nine times. The rearrangement uses TRBV29-1 and TRBJ2-4, with TRBD1 matching over 7 bases. Germline V gives CDR1 SQVTM, CDR2 ANQGSEA. CDR3 size: 16 residues. J was trimmed by 3 bases and V by 0 bases; bases with no gene match: 8. The CDR3 sequence is CSVEDLRGDSKNIQYF. CDR3 DNA sequence: TGCAGCGTTGAAGATCTTAGAGGGGACAGCAAAAACATTCAGTACTTC.

This chain connects TRBV4-1 to TRBJ1-1, with D unclear. The germline V and J ends were trimmed by 1 base and 9 bases, with 9 bases remaining between them. From germline, CDR1 is MGHRA and CDR2 YSYEKL. The CDR3 consists of 12 residues. CDR3 in amino acids: CASSQGGTQAFF. The CDR3 DNA sequence: TGCGCCAGCAGCCAAGGGGGAACCCAAGCTTTCTTT.

This clone was found many times. This chain links TRBV7-9 with TRBJ1-3, with D perhaps matching TRBD1 (6 bases). The CDR3 totals 14 residues. Germline V CDR1 and CDR2: SEHNR, FQNEAQ (reference sequence). The V and J ends lost 5 bases and 0 bases respectively, with 8 bases between them. The CDR3 DNA follows: TGTGCCAGCAGCGAGGACAGCTCTGGAAACACCATATATTTT. Its protein is CASSEDSSGNTIYF.

This clone was seen a handful of times. The rearrangement links TRBV28 to TRBJ2-5; 8 bases match TRBD2. Germline CDR1 MDHEN, CDR2 SYDVKM. V shed 4 bases, J shed 1 base, and the junction held 5 bases outside the gene matches. The CDR3 sequence is 15 residues long. As DNA, the CDR3 is TGTGCCAGCAGTTCAACCGGGGGGGCCCAAGAGACCCAGTACTTC. Translation: CASSSTGGAQETQYF.

This clone was picked up a small number of times. This CDR3 is CSVVVAESFTDTQYF. CDR3 in DNA: TGCAGCGTTGTGGTGGCGGAGTCTTTCACAGATACGCAGTATTTT. The genes are TRBV29-1 and TRBJ2-3, with D unresolved. Trimming pared 4 bases from V and 2 bases from J, leaving 16 bases between. Germline CDR1 SQVTM, CDR2 ANQGSEA. The CDR3 covers 15 residues.

The J gene is TRBJ2-7, the V gene TRBV27; 9 nucleotides align to TRBD1. V lost 5 bases, J lost 2 bases, and 7 bases stayed unmatched. Germline V lookup: CDR1 MNHEY, CDR2 SMNVEV (reference sequence). This CDR3 has 15 residues. CDR3 sequence reads: CASSEQGAPTYEQYF. CDR3 nucleotide sequence: TGTGCCAGCAGTGAACAGGGGGCGCCAACCTACGAGCAGTACTTC.

The chain carries TRBV4-1 and TRBJ2-2, with TRBD1 identical over 11 bases. V lost 4 bases to trimming and J lost 4 bases; unmatched junction nucleotides: 14. From germline, CDR1 is MGHRA and CDR2 YSYEKL. This CDR3 is 19 amino acids long. The CDR3 coding sequence is TGCGCCAGCAGCCCCCCCCCGGGACAGGGGGTTATTGGCACCGGGGAGCTGTTTTTT. Protein sequence: CASSPPPGQGVIGTGELFF.

This chain uses TRBV7-9 with TRBJ2-3; no reliable D call. V lost 8 bases, J lost 7 bases, and 10 bases lay in between. Germline CDR1 reads SEHNR; CDR2 reads FQNEAQ (reference sequence). The CDR3 covers 11 residues. DNA of the CDR3: TGTGCCAGCGAATCCGAGTATACGCAGTATTTT. Amino acid sequence: CASESEYTQYF.

The rearrangement uses TRBV4-1 and TRBJ2-7; 8 positions match TRBD2. The J segment lost 4 bases and the V segment lost 4 bases, leaving 6 bases of the junction unmatched. CDR1 and CDR2 (germline): MGHRA, YSYEKL. The CDR3 length is 14 residues. CDR3 bases: TGCGCCAGCAGCCCTAGGGCTAGCGGGTACGAGCAGTACTTC. Amino acid sequence: CASSPRASGYEQYF.

This chain connects TRBV4-1 to TRBJ2-7, with TRBD1 matching over 9 bases. The CDR3 has 16 residues. In germline, CDR1 is MGHRA, CDR2 YSYEKL. The ends lost 1 base at V and 4 bases at J; junction bases unmatched: 8. The CDR3 loop reads CASSQARGQGAYEQYF. As DNA, the CDR3 is TGCGCCAGCAGCCAAGCCCGGGGACAGGGTGCATACGAGCAGTACTTC.

This clone was seen a few times. V gene TRBV7-9 combines with J gene TRBJ2-3, with 14 bases fitting TRBD2. This CDR3 contains 14 residues. J gave up 7 bases and V 5 bases, and 2 bases lay outside the gene matches. Germline V gene data show CDR1 as SEHNR and CDR2 as FQNEAQ (reference sequence). CDR3 coding DNA: TGTGCCAGCAGCGGGACTAGCGGGAGCAATACGCAGTATTTT. This sequence encodes CASSGTSGSNTQYF.

This clone has more than one count but fewer than ten. V is TRBV7-9 and J is TRBJ2-3, with a weak D call TRBD2 (5 bases). V was cut by 8 bases and J by 2 bases, with 14 bases left in between. Germline CDR1 SEHNR, CDR2 FQNEAQ (reference sequence). The CDR3 loop spans 14 amino acids. CDR3 nucleotides: TGTGCCAGCCGGAGTATTGGACTCACAGATACGCAGTATTTT. Encoded protein: CASRSIGLTDTQYF. The variable domain in full, with the rest retrieved from reference TRBV7-9 and TRBJ2-3, is DTGVSQNPRHKITKRGQNVTFRCDPISEHNRLYWYRQTLGQGPEFLTYFQNEAQLEKSRLLSDRFSAERPKGSFSTLEIQRTEQGDSAMYLCASRSIGLTDTQYFGPGTRLTVL.

A few counts support this clone. The V and J genes are TRBV28 and TRBJ1-2; 7 bases map to TRBD1. J was trimmed by 0 bases and V by 5 bases; bases with no gene match: 9. Germline V lookup: CDR1 MDHEN, CDR2 SYDVKM. This CDR3 spans 16 amino acids. In DNA form, the CDR3 reads TGTGCCAGCAGTCCGGGACAGAGCACTACTAACTATGGCTACACCTTC. Its protein is CASSPGQSTTNYGYTF.

The chain joins TRBV2 to TRBJ2-7; D not certain. Germline CDR1 is SNHLY and CDR2 is FYNNEI. V lost 6 bases and J 4 bases, leaving 7 bases between the germline ends. This CDR3 has 11 residues. The CDR3 region is CASSGTYEQYF. As DNA, the CDR3 is TGTGCCAGCAGCGGAACATACGAGCAGTACTTC.

V is TRBV7-2 and J is TRBJ2-3; D is undetermined. Germline V gives CDR1 SGHTA, CDR2 FQGNSA. The CDR3 consists of 13 residues. Trimming stripped 8 bases from V and 2 bases from J, with 11 bases between. CDR3 in DNA: TGTGCCAGCTGGAATCTCAACACAGATACGCAGTATTTT. This sequence encodes CASWNLNTDTQYF. Variable domain in full (rest from reference TRBV7-2 and TRBJ2-3): GAGVSQSPSNKVTEKGKDVELRCDPISGHTALYWYRQSLGQGLEFLIYFQGNSAPDKSGLPSDRFSAERTGGSVSTLTIQRTQQEDSAVYLCASWNLNTDTQYFGPGTRLTVL.

CDR3 coding DNA: TGCAGCGTTGCTGGGGACCCCGGGGGCGATGAGCAGTTCTTC. It yields the protein CSVAGDPGGDEQFF. V usage is TRBV29-1 and J usage is TRBJ2-1; D is possibly TRBD1 or TRBD2 (6 bases each). Trimming shortened V by 4 bases and J by 8 bases, and 18 bases separated the two germline ends. The germline CDR1 and CDR2 sequences are SQVTM and ANQGSEA. This CDR3 region has 14 residues.

This clone showed up just once. This chain connects TRBV15 to TRBJ2-1; D is undetermined. The CDR3 sequence is 14 residues long. Germline V gene lookup returns CDR1 LNHNV and CDR2 YYDKDF (reference sequence). Trimming left V 3 bases short and J 6 bases short, with 12 bases between. This CDR3 is CATSSTPELNEQFF. The CDR3 region has the DNA TGTGCCACCAGCAGCACCCCAGAACTCAATGAGCAGTTCTTC.

This clone was observed a handful of times. This chain connects TRBV29-1 to TRBJ2-3, with D perhaps matching TRBD1 (5 bases). Germline lookup yields CDR1 SQVTM and CDR2 ANQGSEA. V gave up 0 bases and J gave up 4 bases, with 11 bases separating them. This CDR3 comprises 14 residues. The CDR3: CSVEEGRRSDTQYF. The CDR3 bases are TGCAGCGTTGAAGAGGGGCGACGCTCAGATACGCAGTATTTT.

The gene calls are TRBV27 and TRBJ2-2; 9 bases are shared with TRBD1. J gave up 6 bases and V 5 bases, and 10 bases lay outside the gene matches. CDR1 is MNHEY and CDR2 is SMNVEV in the germline V gene (reference sequence). The CDR3 is 16 residues long. The CDR3 coding sequence is TGTGCCAGCAGTCTCCGGACAGGGGCGCACGCCGGGGAGCTGTTTTTT. Amino acids: CASSLRTGAHAGELFF.